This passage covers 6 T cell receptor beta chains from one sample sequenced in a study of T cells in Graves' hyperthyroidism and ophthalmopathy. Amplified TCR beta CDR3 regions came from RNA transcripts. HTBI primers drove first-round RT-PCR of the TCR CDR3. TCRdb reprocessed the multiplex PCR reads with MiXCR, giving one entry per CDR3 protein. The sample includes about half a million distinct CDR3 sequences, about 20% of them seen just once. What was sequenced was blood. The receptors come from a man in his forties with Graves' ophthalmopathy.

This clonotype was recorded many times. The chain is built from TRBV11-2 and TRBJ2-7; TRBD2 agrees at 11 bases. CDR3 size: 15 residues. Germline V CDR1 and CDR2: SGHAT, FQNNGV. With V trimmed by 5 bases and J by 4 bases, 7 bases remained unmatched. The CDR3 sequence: CASSGGTSGKYEQYF. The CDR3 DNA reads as TGTGCCAGCAGCGGCGGGACTAGCGGCAAATACGAGCAGTACTTC.

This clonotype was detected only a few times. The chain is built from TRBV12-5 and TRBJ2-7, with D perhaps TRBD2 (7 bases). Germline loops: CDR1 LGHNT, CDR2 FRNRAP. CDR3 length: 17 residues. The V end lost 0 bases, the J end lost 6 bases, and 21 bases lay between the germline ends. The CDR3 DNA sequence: TGTGCTAGTGGTTTGGTACACGCGGGGGCACCTTTACGCGAGCAGTACTTC. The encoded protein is CASGLVHAGAPLREQYF.

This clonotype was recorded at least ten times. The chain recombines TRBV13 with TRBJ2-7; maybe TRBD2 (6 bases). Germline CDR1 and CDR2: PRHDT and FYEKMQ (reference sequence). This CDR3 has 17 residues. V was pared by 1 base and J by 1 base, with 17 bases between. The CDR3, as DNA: TGTGCCAGCAGCTTAGCCGAGGCGGGGCCCCTTTCCTACGAGCAGTACTTC. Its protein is CASSLAEAGPLSYEQYF.

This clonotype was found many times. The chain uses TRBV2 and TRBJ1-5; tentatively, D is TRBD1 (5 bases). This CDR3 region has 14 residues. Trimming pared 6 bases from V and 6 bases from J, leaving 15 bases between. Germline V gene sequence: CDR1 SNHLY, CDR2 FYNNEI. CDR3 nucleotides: TGTGCCAGCAGCTCGGGAGGGGTAGGTCAGCCCCAGCATTTT. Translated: CASSSGGVGQPQHF.

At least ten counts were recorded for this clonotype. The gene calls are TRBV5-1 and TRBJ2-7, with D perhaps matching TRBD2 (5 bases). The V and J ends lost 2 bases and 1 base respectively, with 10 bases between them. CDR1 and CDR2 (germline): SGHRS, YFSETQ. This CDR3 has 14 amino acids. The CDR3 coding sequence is TGCGCCAGCAGCTTCGAGACTACGTCCTACGAGCAGTACTTC. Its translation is CASSFETTSYEQYF.

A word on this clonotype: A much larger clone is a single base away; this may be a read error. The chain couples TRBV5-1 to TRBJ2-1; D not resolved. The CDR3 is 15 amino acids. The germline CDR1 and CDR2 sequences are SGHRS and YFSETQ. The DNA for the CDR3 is TGCGTCAGCAGCCTGGGTATGGGCGTTCACAATGAGCAGTTCTTC. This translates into CVSSLGMGVHNEQFF.